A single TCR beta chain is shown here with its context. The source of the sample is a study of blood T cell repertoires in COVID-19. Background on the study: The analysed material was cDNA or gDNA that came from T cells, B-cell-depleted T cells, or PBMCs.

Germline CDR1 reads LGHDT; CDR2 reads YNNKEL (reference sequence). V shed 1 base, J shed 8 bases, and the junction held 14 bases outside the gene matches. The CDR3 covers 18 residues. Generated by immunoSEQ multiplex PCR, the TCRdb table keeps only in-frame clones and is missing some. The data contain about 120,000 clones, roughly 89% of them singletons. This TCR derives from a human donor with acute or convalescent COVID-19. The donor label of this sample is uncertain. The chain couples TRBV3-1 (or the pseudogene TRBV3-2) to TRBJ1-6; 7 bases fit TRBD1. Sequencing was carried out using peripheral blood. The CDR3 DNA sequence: TGTGCCAGCAGCCAAGTTGAGGCAGGGGGATGGGTGTATTCACCCCTCCACTTT. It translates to CASSQVEAGGWVYSPLHF.